This T cell receptor beta chain originates from a study of OX40 agonist ivuxolimab in advanced cancers. General observations from the study: Some nonresponders also had low normalized T-cell clonal expansion.

Only in-frame clones appear in the TCRdb table, and some are missing; sequencing was by immunoSEQ multiplex PCR. Among under 85,000 clones listed, about 86% were seen once. As to this clone: Its antigen is not known.

Germline CDR1 is SGHNT and CDR2 is YYREEE (reference sequence). CDR3 length: 16 residues. The V gene end was trimmed by 6 bases and the J gene end by 10 bases; junction bases not matched to a gene: 15. Sequences were derived from CD4+ or CD8+ T cells sorted from blood, sampled in a trial of the OX40 agonist ivuxolimab. This chain joins TRBV5-4 and TRBJ2-1, with 11 bases aligning to TRBD2. The receptor was isolated from an adult with an advanced solid tumor such as melanoma, head and neck, liver or kidney cancer. The CDR3 DNA reads TGTGCCAGCACCTTCAGGAGTCTAGCGGGAGGCGGGGAGCAGTTCTTC. It codes for CASTFRSLAGGGEQFF.